This T cell receptor beta chain was captured in a study of OX40 agonist ivuxolimab in advanced cancers. Deletions cut 5 bases from V and 4 bases from J, with 30 bases between. CDR3 length equals 19 residues. Per germline, CDR1 LNHDA and CDR2 SQIVND (reference sequence). Some clones are missing from TCRdb's copy, which holds only in-frame ones; the method was immunoSEQ multiplex PCR. The sample records about 12,000 clones, 65% to 75% being singletons. This clone was recorded a few times. The TCR originated in an adult with an advanced solid tumor such as melanoma, head and neck, liver or kidney cancer. The specimen comprised CD4+ or CD8+ T cells sorted from blood, sampled in a trial of the OX40 agonist ivuxolimab. The gene calls are TRBV19 and TRBJ2-7; perhaps TRBD1 as D (5 bases). The CDR3 sequence: CASSDTNPDSQLLPYEQYF. In nucleotides, the CDR3 is TGTGCCAGTAGTGATACCAACCCCGACAGCCAACTACTCCCTTACGAGCAGTACTTC.